The present entry profiles one T cell receptor beta chain with its context. A junction boundary mismatches the germline segment, possibly from a read error. This entry belongs to a study of CD4 and CD8 cells across lung adenocarcinoma regions. MiXCR, run by TCRdb on the PCR reads, gives a single entry per CDR3 protein. The sample has some 20,000 distinct CDR3 sequences; around 59% are singletons. The CDR3 contains 14 residues. The V gene's germline CDR1 is ENHRY and CDR2 SYGVKD. Input material: CD8+ T cells from the center of a lung tumor. This chain links TRBV10-3 with TRBJ2-5, with a tentative D call TRBD1 (6 bases). This TCR was sampled from a female donor with lung adenocarcinoma. The CD4 and CD8 labels of this study may be unreliable. The DNA of the CDR3 is TGTGCGGGGGATGGGGGCGGTTGGGAAGAGACGCAGTACTTT. It yields the protein CAGDGGGWEETQYF.